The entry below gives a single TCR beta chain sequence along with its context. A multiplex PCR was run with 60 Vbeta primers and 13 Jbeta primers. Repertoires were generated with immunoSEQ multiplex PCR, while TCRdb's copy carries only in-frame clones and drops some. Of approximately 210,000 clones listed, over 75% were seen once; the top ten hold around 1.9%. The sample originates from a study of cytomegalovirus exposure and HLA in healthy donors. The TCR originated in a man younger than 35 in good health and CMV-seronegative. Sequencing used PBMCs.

The CDR3 is CATSSGTSALLGAGDQYF. The CDR3 DNA sequence: TGTGCCACCAGCAGCGGGACTAGCGCCCTACTAGGGGCGGGAGACCAGTACTTC. The chain employs TRBV15 and TRBJ2-5, with TRBD2 identical over 10 bases. The germline CDR1 and CDR2 sequences are LNHNV and YYDKDF (reference sequence). CDR3 length equals 18 residues. Trimming removed 3 bases from V and 10 bases from J; junction bases left unmatched: 20.